This TCR beta chain came from a study of T-cell memory formation after mild COVID-19. Study background: TCR clusters were largely donor specific.

Study results and limitations: Second-wave clones peaking on day 37 lacked confirmed SARS-CoV-2 specificity. Whereas later expanders leaned CD4+, clones contracting day 15 to 85 showed a balanced CD4/CD8 makeup.

The germline V gene has CDR1 SGHDN and CDR2 FVKESK. The CDR3 runs 15 residues. Trimming removed 1 base from V and 0 bases from J, with 9 bases in between. This clonotype was seen a few times. Antigen: not known. MiXCR, run by TCRdb on the 5' RACE reads, gives a single entry per CDR3 protein. The table records some 200,000 distinct CDR3 sequences, about a fifth of them present only once. The receptor comes from an adult woman who had mild COVID-19 (a few samples of this study predate the infection). Cell type and time point are not known. This rearrangement joins TRBV14 to TRBJ1-1, with D perhaps TRBD1 (5 bases). Sample: PBMCs or a T cell subset sorted from them (not recorded which). The CDR3 DNA is TGTGCCAGCAGCCAAGGCAGGGCTATGAACACTGAAGCTTTCTTT. The encoded protein is CASSQGRAMNTEAFF.